The present T cell receptor (beta chain) was sequenced within a study of T-cell reconstitution after alpha-beta-depleted transplantation in children. Study-wide points: T-cell counts and diversity at one year post-transplant came mainly from newly produced T cells. The study reportedly traced alpha-beta T cells about two months after transplant to several hundred expanded graft clones. It was surviving recipient T cells and thymic progenitors that gave some patients high TCRbeta diversity at day 60.

V gave up 7 bases and J gave up 5 bases, with 20 bases separating them. The CDR3 length is 15 residues. This clonotype was observed many times. The target antigen is unknown. For TCRbeta, the library was prepared with unique molecular identifiers. TCRdb redid the calling of the PCR reads with MiXCR, one entry per CDR3 protein. The data show some 300,000 distinct CDR3 sequences, over 7% seen once. V and J are TRBV12-3 or TRBV12-4 and TRBJ1-2; D not resolved. The origin of this receptor is a female patient between 2 and 10 years old who had a stem cell transplant for Fanconi anemia, so the T cells may come from the graft donor. The input for sequencing was peripheral blood, taken 360 days after TCRalphabeta/CD19-depleted stem cell transplant. Here the CDR3 reads CASNLWAPGKYGYTF. In DNA form, the CDR3 reads TGTGCCAGCAATCTTTGGGCCCCCGGGAAGTATGGCTACACCTTC.